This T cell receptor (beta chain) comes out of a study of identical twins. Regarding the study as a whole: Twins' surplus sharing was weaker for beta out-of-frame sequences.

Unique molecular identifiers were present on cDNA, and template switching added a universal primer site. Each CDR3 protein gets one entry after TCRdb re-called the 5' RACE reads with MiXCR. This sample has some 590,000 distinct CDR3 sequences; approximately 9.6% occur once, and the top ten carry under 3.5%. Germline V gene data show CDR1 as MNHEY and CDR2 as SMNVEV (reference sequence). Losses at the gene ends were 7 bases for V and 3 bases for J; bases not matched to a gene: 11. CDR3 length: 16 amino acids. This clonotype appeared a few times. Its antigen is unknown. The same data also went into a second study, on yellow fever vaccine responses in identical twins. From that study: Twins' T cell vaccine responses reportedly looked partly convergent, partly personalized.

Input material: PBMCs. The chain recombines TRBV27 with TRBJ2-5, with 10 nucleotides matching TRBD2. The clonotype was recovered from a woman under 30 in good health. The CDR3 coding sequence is TGTGCCAGCAACCCCTCAGGGCTAGCGGGAGAAGAGACCCAGTACTTC. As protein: CASNPSGLAGEETQYF.